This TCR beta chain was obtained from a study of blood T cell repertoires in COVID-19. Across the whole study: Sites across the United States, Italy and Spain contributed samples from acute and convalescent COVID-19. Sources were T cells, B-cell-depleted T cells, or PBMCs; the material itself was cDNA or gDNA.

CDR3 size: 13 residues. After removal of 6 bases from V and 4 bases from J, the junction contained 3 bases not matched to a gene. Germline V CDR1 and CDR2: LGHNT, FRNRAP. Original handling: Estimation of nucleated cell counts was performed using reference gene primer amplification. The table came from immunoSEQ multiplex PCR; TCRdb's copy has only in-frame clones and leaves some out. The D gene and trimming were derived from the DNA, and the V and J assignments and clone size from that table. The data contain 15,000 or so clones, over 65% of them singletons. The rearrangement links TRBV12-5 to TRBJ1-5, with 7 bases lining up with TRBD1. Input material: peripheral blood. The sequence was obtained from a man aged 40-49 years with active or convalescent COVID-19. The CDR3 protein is CASGRDRNQPQHF. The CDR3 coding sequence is TGTGCTAGTGGCCGGGACAGAAATCAGCCCCAGCATTTT.